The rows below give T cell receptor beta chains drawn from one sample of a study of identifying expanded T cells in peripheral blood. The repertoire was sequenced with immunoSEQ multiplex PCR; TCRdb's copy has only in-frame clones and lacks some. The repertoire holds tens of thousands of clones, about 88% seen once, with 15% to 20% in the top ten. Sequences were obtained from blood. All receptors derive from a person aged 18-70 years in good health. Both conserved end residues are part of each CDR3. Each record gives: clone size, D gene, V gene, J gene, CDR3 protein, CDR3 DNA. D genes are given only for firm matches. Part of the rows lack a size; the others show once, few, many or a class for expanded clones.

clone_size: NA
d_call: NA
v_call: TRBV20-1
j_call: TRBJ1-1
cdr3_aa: CSGTGNTEAFF
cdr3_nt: TGCAGTGGAACGGGGAACACTGAAGCTTTCTTT

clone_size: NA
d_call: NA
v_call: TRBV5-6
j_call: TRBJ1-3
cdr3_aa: CASSLLVGQGPGNTIYF
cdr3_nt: TGTGCCAGCAGCTTGCTGGTCGGGCAGGGGCCTGGAAACACCATATATTTT

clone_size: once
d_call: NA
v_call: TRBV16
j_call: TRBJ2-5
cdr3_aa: CASSQVVPGETQYF
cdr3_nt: TGTGCCAGCAGCCAAGTCGTCCCGGGAGAGACCCAGTACTTC

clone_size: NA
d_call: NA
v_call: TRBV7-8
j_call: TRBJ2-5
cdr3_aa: CASSPNRETQYF
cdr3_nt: TGTGCCAGCAGCCCGAATAGAGAGACCCAGTACTTC

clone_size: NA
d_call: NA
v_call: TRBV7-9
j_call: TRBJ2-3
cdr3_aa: CASSFGGAEDTQYF
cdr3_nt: TGTGCCAGCAGCTTTGGGGGGGCAGAAGATACGCAGTATTTT

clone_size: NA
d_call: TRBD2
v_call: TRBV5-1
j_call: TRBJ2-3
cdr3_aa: CASSLGRGAGTDTQYF
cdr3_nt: TGCGCCAGCAGCTTGGGGCGGGGGGCAGGCACAGATACGCAGTATTTT

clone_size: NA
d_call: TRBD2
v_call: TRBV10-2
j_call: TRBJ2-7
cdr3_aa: CASMGSGTSGSYEQYF
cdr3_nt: TGCGCCAGCATGGGGAGTGGGACTAGCGGCTCCTACGAGCAGTACTTC

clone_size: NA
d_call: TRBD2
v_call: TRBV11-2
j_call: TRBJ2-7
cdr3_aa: CASSLGTSGYEQYF
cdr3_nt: TGTGCCAGCAGCTTAGGGACTAGCGGATACGAGCAGTACTTC

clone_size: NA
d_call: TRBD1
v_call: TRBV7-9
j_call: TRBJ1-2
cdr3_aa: CASSFPGTADGYTF
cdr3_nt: TGTGCCAGCAGCTTTCCCGGGACAGCAGATGGCTACACCTTC

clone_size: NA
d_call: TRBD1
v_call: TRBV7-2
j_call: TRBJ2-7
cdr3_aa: CASSPSRGQGEQYF
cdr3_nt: TGTGCCAGCAGCCCCTCGAGGGGGCAGGGCGAGCAGTACTTC

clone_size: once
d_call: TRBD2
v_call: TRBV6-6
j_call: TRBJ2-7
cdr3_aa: CASVTAGEGGLEQYF
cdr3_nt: TGTGCCAGCGTAACAGCCGGGGAGGGTGGTCTTGAGCAGTACTTC

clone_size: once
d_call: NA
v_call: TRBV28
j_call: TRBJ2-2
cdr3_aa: CASSLKSIGTGELFF
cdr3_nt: TGTGCCAGCAGTTTAAAGAGTATAGGCACCGGGGAGCTGTTTTTT

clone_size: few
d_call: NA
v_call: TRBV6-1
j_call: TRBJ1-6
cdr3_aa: CASSDGEQGHSPLHF
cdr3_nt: TGTGCCAGCAGTGACGGAGAGCAGGGGCATTCACCCCTCCACTTT

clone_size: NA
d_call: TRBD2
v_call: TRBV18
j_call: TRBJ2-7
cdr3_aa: CASSPGGAVYEQYF
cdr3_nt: TGTGCCAGCTCACCCGGGGGGGCCGTCTACGAGCAGTACTTC

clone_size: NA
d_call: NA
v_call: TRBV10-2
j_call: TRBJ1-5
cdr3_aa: CASTGSLGNQPQHF
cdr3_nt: TGCGCCAGCACCGGATCCTTGGGCAATCAGCCCCAGCATTTT

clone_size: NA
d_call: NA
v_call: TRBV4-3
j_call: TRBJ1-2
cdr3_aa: CASSQGTTANYGYTF
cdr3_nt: TGCGCCAGCAGCCAAGGCACAACTGCTAACTATGGCTACACCTTC

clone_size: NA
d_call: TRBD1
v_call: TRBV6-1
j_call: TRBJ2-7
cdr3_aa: CASSGGTALTYEQYF
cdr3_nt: TGTGCCAGCAGTGGGGGGACAGCCCTTACCTACGAGCAGTACTTC

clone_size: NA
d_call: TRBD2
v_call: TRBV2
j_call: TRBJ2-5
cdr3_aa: CASSELLAAQETQYF
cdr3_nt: TGTGCCAGCAGTGAACTACTAGCGGCTCAAGAGACCCAGTACTTC

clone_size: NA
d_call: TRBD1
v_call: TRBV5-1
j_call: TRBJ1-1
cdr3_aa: CASSSGQGNTEAFF
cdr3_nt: TGCGCCAGCAGCTCTGGACAGGGGAACACTGAAGCTTTCTTT

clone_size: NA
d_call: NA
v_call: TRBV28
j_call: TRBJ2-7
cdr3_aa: CASSSLLRDKQYF
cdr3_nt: TGTGCCAGCAGCTCCTTATTAAGAGACAAGCAGTACTTC

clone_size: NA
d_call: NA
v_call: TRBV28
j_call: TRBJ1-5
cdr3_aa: CASISPQTNQPQHF
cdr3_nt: TGTGCCAGCATCTCGCCACAGACAAATCAGCCCCAGCATTTT

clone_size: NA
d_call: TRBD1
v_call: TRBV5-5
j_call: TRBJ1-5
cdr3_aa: CASSMTGGRNQPQHF
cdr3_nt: TGTGCCAGCAGCATGACAGGGGGCCGCAATCAGCCCCAGCATTTT

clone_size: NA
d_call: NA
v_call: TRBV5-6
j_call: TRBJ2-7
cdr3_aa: CASTGGPVYEQYF
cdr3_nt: TGTGCCAGCACGGGGGGCCCCGTCTACGAGCAGTACTTC

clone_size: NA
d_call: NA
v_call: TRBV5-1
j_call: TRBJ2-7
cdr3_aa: CASSLDRGGGSYEQYF
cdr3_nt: TGCGCCAGCAGCTTGGATCGGGGAGGGGGCTCCTACGAGCAGTACTTC

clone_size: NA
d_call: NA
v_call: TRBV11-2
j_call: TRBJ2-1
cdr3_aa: CASSPGEWSLNEQFF
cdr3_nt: TGTGCCAGCAGCCCCGGAGAGTGGAGTCTGAATGAGCAGTTCTTC

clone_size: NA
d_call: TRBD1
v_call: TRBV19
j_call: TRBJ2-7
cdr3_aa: CASSLTGTGEQYF
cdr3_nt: TGTGCCAGTAGTCTAACCGGGACAGGGGAGCAGTACTTC

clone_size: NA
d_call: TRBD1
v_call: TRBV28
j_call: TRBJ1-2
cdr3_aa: CASRGGTGGENGYTF
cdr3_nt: TGTGCCAGCAGGGGAGGGACAGGGGGGGAGAATGGCTACACCTTC

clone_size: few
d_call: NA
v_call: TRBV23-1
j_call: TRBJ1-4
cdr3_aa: CASSQSTPSTNEKLFF
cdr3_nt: TGCGCCAGCAGTCAATCAACACCCTCAACTAATGAAAAACTGTTTTTT

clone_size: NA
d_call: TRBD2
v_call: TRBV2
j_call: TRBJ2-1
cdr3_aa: CASRSSSGGPYNEQFF
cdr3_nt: TGTGCCAGCAGGAGTTCTAGCGGGGGCCCCTACAATGAGCAGTTCTTC

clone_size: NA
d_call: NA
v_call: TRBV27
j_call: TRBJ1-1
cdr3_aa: CASSWRVGVPTEAFF
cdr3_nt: TGTGCCAGCAGTTGGAGGGTCGGGGTCCCCACTGAAGCTTTCTTT

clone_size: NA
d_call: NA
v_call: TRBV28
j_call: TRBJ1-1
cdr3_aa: CASSLYNTEAFF
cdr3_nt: TGTGCCAGCAGTTTATACAACACTGAAGCTTTCTTT

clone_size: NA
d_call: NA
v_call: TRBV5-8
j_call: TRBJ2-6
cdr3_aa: CASIFVSGANVLTF
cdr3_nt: TGTGCCAGCATCTTCGTCTCTGGGGCCAACGTCCTGACTTTC

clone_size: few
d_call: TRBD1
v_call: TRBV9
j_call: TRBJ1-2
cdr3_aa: CASSAGTAGGYTF
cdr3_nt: TGTGCCAGCAGCGCAGGGACAGCGGGTGGCTACACCTTC

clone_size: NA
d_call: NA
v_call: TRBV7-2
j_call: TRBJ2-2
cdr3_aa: CASSPGYSTGELFF
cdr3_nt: TGTGCCAGCAGCCCGGGGTATAGCACCGGGGAGCTGTTTTTT

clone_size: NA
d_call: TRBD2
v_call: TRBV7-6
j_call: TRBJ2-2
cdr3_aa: CASSLRRGATGELFF
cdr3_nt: TGTGCCAGCAGCTTACGGCGGGGGGCTACCGGGGAGCTGTTTTTT

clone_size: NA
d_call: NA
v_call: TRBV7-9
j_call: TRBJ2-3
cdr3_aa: CASSFTLGTDTQYF
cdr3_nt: TGTGCCAGCAGCTTTACACTAGGAACAGATACGCAGTATTTT

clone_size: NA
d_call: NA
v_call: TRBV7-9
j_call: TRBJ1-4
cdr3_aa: CASSLGQGATNEKLFF
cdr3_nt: TGTGCCAGCAGCTTAGGTCAGGGTGCAACTAATGAAAAACTGTTTTTT

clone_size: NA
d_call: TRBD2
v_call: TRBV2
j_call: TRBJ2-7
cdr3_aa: CASSESGGSSYEQYF
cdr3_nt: TGTGCCAGCAGTGAGAGCGGGGGGAGCTCCTACGAGCAGTACTTC

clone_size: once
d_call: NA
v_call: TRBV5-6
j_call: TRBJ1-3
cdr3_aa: CASTLGGSGNTIYF
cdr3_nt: TGTGCCAGCACCCTTGGAGGGTCTGGAAACACCATATATTTT

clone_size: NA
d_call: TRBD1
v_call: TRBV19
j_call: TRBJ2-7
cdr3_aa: CASSLNLGTGILYEQYF
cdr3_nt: TGTGCCAGTAGTCTAAACCTCGGGACAGGGATCCTCTACGAGCAGTACTTC

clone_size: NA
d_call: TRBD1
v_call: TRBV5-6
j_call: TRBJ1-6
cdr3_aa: CASSPGQGYNSPLHF
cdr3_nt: TGTGCCAGCAGCCCGGGACAGGGTTATAATTCACCCCTCCACTTT

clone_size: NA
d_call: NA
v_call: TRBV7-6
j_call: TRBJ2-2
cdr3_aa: CASSPFALANTGELFF
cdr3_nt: TGTGCCAGCAGCCCCTTCGCACTAGCGAACACCGGGGAGCTGTTTTTT

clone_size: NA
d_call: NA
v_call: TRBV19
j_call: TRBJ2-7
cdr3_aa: CASSMALSRNEQYF
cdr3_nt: TGTGCCAGTAGTATGGCCCTCTCGAGAAACGAGCAGTACTTC

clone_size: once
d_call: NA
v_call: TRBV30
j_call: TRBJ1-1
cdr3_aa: CAGTPVNTEAFF
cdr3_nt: TGTGCCGGGACTCCGGTGAACACTGAAGCTTTCTTT

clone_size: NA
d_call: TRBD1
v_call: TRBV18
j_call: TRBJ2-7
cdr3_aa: CASSLRTGLGEQYF
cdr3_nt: TGTGCCAGCTCACTACGGACAGGGTTAGGGGAGCAGTACTTC

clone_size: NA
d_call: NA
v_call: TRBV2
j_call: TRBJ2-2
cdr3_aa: CASSSRAIETGELFF
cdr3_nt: TGTGCCAGCAGTTCCCGGGCCATAGAGACCGGGGAGCTGTTTTTT

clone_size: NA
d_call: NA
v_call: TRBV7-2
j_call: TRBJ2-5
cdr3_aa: CASSRRVGLETQYF
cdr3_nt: TGTGCCAGCAGCCGCCGCGTGGGGTTAGAGACCCAGTACTTC

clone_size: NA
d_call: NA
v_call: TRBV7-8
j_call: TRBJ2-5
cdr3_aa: CASSPSERTQYF
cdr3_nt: TGTGCCAGCAGCCCCAGTGAGCGGACCCAGTACTTC